This entry lists 7 T cell receptor beta chains sequenced from one sample in a study of response to subunit inactivated influenza vaccine. Each CDR3 protein gets one entry after TCRdb re-called the RT-PCR reads with MiXCR. The table lists about 780,000 distinct CDR3 sequences, less than 20% of them singletons, with about a tenth in the top ten. This material consisted of PBMCs from blood, taken roughly 5 days after vaccination. The receptors here all came from a man aged 45-65 years who received an inactivated influenza vaccine.

V gene TRBV18 combines with J gene TRBJ2-7; D is possibly TRBD2 (6 bases). The germline V gene encodes CDR1 KGHSH and CDR2 LQKENI. This CDR3 is 14 amino acids long. The germline V and J ends were trimmed by 3 bases and 3 bases, with 12 bases remaining between them. The CDR3, as DNA: TGTGCCAGCTCACCCCCGGAGGGGTACTACGAGCAGTACTTC. Translated, it gives CASSPPEGYYEQYF.

This clonotype was observed many times. V gene TRBV5-1 combines with J gene TRBJ2-1, with 7 bases aligning to TRBD2. After removal of 10 bases from V and 12 bases from J, the junction contained 7 bases not matched to a gene. CDR1 and CDR2 (germline): SGHRS, YFSETQ. CDR3 length: 10 amino acids. The CDR3 DNA sequence: TGCGCCCCCCCGGGGGGTCCGCAGTTCTTC. Translation gives CAPPGGPQFF.

The table lists this clonotype with a few counts. The J gene is TRBJ2-7, the V gene TRBV28; possibly TRBD1 for D (5 bases). The CDR3 covers 14 residues. V lost 7 bases and J 4 bases, leaving 17 bases between the germline ends. Per the germline V gene, CDR1 is MDHEN and CDR2 is SYDVKM. The CDR3 DNA follows: TGTGCCAGCATTCGATCGGCAGGGATGTACGAGCAGTACTTC. Encoded protein: CASIRSAGMYEQYF.

This clonotype was observed a handful of times. The chain links TRBV7-2 to TRBJ1-3; TRBD1 might be the D (6 bases). V was clipped by 5 bases and J by 0 bases, with 11 bases between them. The length of the CDR3 is 15 residues. The germline gives CDR1 SGHTA, CDR2 FQGNSA. The CDR3 here is CASSARTVSGNTIYF. CDR3 coding DNA: TGTGCCAGCAGCGCAAGGACAGTCTCTGGAAACACCATATATTTT.

This clonotype was picked up a small number of times. This chain uses TRBV20-1 with TRBJ2-3; 9 bases are shared with TRBD2. The CDR3 loop spans 13 amino acids. The germline V gene encodes CDR1 DFQATT and CDR2 SNEGSKA (reference sequence). Trimming took 5 bases from V and 4 from J; bases not matched to a gene: 4. CDR3 in DNA: TGCAGTGCTTGGCGGGGGGGCGCAGATACGCAGTATTTT. It yields the protein CSAWRGGADTQYF.

This chain joins TRBV10-3 and TRBJ2-5; D perhaps matches TRBD1 (6 bases). Trimming left V 4 bases short and J 7 bases short, with 22 bases between. Germline loops: CDR1 ENHRY, CDR2 SYGVKD. CDR3 size: 16 residues. In DNA form, the CDR3 reads TGTGCCATCAGTGCACAGGGAAGCGGAGACCTGAGGACCCAGTACTTC. It encodes CAISAQGSGDLRTQYF.

The chain couples TRBV6-2 or TRBV6-3 to TRBJ2-1; TRBD1 agrees at 12 bases. This CDR3 has 16 amino acids. The V gene's germline CDR1 is MNHEY and CDR2 SVGEGT. V was clipped by 2 bases and J by 9 bases; unmatched bases: 8. The DNA of the CDR3 is TGTGCCAGCAGTTACCCGGGACAGGGGGCGCTTATTGAGCAGTTCTTC. Its protein is CASSYPGQGALIEQFF.